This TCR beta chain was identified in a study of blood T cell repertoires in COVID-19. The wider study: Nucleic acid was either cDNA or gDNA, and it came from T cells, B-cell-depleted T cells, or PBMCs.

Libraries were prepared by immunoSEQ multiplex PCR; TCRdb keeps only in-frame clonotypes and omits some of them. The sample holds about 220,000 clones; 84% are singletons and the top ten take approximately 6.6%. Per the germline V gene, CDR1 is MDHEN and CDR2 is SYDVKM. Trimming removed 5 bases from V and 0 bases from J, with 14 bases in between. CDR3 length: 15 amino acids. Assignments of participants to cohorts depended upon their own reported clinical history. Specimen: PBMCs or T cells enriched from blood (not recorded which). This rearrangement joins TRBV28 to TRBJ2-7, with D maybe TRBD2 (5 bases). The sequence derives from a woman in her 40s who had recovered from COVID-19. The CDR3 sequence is CASSTSRRVSYEQYF. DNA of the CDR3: TGTGCCAGCAGTACTAGTCGGAGAGTCTCCTACGAGCAGTACTTC.